Below are 16 T cell receptor beta chains sequenced from a single sample in a study of OX40 agonist ivuxolimab in advanced cancers. Method: immunoSEQ multiplex PCR; TCRdb's copy keeps in-frame clones and lacks some. The sample lists almost 80,000 clones, approximately 80% seen once, with over 0.4% in the top ten. The sequencing used CD4+ or CD8+ T cells sorted from blood, collected in a trial of the OX40 agonist ivuxolimab. All receptors derive from an adult with an advanced solid tumor such as melanoma, head and neck, liver or kidney cancer.

The CDR3 bases are TGTGCCACCAGCGGAAAGTCTCTGGGGCACACTGAAGCTTTCTTT. It translates to CATSGKSLGHTEAFF. The chain employs TRBV15 and TRBJ1-1; the D gene is possibly TRBD1 (5 bases). This CDR3 comprises 15 residues. With 5 bases removed from V and 3 bases from J, the gap between germline ends came to 16 bases. Germline assignment: CDR1 LNHNV and CDR2 YYDKDF (reference sequence). Filled out from reference TRBV15 and TRBJ1-1, the complete variable domain reads DAMVIQNPRYQVTQFGKPVTLSCSQTLNHNVMYWYQQKSSQAPKLLFHYYDKDFNNEADTPDNFQSRRPNTSFCFLDIRSPGLGDTAMYLCATSGKSLGHTEAFFGQGTRLTVV.

The rearrangement links TRBV7-2 to TRBJ2-1, with D hard to call. The germline V gene has CDR1 SGHTA and CDR2 FQGNSA. V was shortened by 0 bases and J by 4 bases, with 7 bases between the two germline ends. This CDR3 comprises 14 residues. The CDR3 reads CASSLAFGYNEQFF. The CDR3 DNA sequence: TGTGCCAGCAGCTTAGCGTTTGGGTACAATGAGCAGTTCTTC. Using reference TRBV7-2 and TRBJ2-1 for the parts outside the CDR3, the full variable domain is GAGVSQSPSNKVTEKGKDVELRCDPISGHTALYWYRQSLGQGLEFLIYFQGNSAPDKSGLPSDRFSAERTGGSVSTLTIQRTQQEDSAVYLCASSLAFGYNEQFFGPGTRLTVL.

The chain links TRBV5-4 to TRBJ1-1; D gene uncertain. CDR1 SGHNT and CDR2 YYREEE come from the germline V gene (reference sequence). Trimming took 0 bases from V and 0 from J, leaving 6 bases between them. The CDR3 has 14 residues. CDR3 DNA: TGTGCCAGCAGCTTGGGGCAGATGAACACTGAAGCTTTCTTT. It specifies CASSLGQMNTEAFF.

The gene calls are TRBV5-6 and TRBJ2-7, with 7 bases aligning to TRBD1. The CDR3 length is 15 residues. With V trimmed by 0 bases and J by 4 bases, 7 bases remained unmatched. Germline V gene data show CDR1 as SGHDT and CDR2 as YYEEEE. CDR3 coding DNA: TGTGCCAGCAGCTTGGAACAGGGGATTAGTTACGAGCAGTACTTC. It yields the protein CASSLEQGISYEQYF.

This clone was picked up a small number of times. This chain connects TRBV19 to TRBJ2-1, with 10 bases matching TRBD2. The CDR3 has 12 amino acids. The V gene end was trimmed by 3 bases and the J gene end by 15 bases; junction bases not matched to a gene: 5. From germline, CDR1 is LNHDA and CDR2 SQIVND (reference sequence). CDR3 loop: CASSISGRARFF. DNA for the CDR3: TGTGCCAGTAGTATCAGCGGGAGGGCCCGGTTCTTC.

The chain has TRBV5-1 and TRBJ1-5; D is perhaps TRBD1 (6 bases). The CDR3 has 14 residues. Germline V lookup: CDR1 SGHRS, CDR2 YFSETQ. Between the trimmed V and J ends, which lost 4 bases and 4 bases, there was a span of 12 bases. This CDR3 reads CASSPGANNQPQHF. The CDR3 DNA reads TGCGCCAGCAGCCCAGGGGCGAATAATCAGCCCCAGCATTTT.

The genes are TRBV5-4 and TRBJ1-2; D is unresolved. The germline V gene encodes CDR1 SGHNT and CDR2 YYREEE (reference sequence). This CDR3 region has 15 residues. The V and J ends lost 3 bases and 4 bases respectively, with 16 bases between them. CDR3 sequence: CASSSKAGVGYGYTF. The CDR3 DNA reads TGTGCCAGCAGCTCTAAAGCCGGGGTCGGCTATGGCTACACCTTC.

V usage is TRBV6-1 and J usage is TRBJ1-1; the D gene is possibly TRBD1 (5 bases). The germline V gene encodes CDR1 MNHNS and CDR2 SASEGT. The ends were cut back, 1 base at V and 10 bases at J, with 19 bases in the middle. This CDR3 has 15 residues. CDR3 loop: CASSEGGGVIRIAFF. The CDR3 bases are TGTGCCAGCAGTGAAGGGGGAGGGGTAATAAGAATAGCTTTCTTT.

The chain joins TRBV14 to TRBJ1-6; D is undetermined. V shed 0 bases and J shed 8 bases, with 8 bases lying between them. The CDR3 is 14 residues long. Germline V lookup: CDR1 SGHDN, CDR2 FVKESK. The CDR3: CASSQEGRYSPLHF. The CDR3 DNA follows: TGTGCCAGCAGCCAAGAAGGAAGGTATTCACCCCTCCACTTT.

The V gene is TRBV7-8, the J gene TRBJ2-6; D is uncertain. The CDR3 runs to 17 residues. Between the trimmed V and J ends, which lost 4 bases and 2 bases, there was a span of 15 bases. From germline, CDR1 is SGHVS and CDR2 FQNEAQ. CDR3 sequence reads: CASSWNARAAGANVLTF. The CDR3 bases are TGTGCCAGCAGCTGGAACGCGCGCGCGGCTGGGGCCAACGTCCTGACTTTC.

The chain carries TRBV28 and TRBJ1-2; perhaps TRBD1 as D (5 bases). The CDR3 covers 14 residues. The germline V gene has CDR1 MDHEN and CDR2 SYDVKM. Deletions cut 2 bases from V and 3 bases from J, with 10 bases between. This CDR3 is CASSLLGTDYGYTF. The DNA for the CDR3 is TGTGCCAGCAGTTTACTCGGGACGGACTATGGCTACACCTTC.

The chain links TRBV10-3 to TRBJ1-1; D unclear. V shed 0 bases and J shed 3 bases, with 5 bases lying between them. The CDR3 contains 13 residues. From germline, CDR1 is ENHRY and CDR2 SYGVKD. The CDR3 protein is CAISESGYTEAFF. In nucleotides, the CDR3 is TGTGCCATCAGTGAGTCTGGATACACTGAAGCTTTCTTT.

The chain recombines TRBV5-6 with TRBJ2-1; D ambiguous. Trimming left V 3 bases short and J 4 bases short, with 5 bases between. Per the germline V gene, CDR1 is SGHDT and CDR2 is YYEEEE. This CDR3 is 12 amino acids long. The CDR3 DNA follows: TGTGCCAGCAGCTCCACTTACAATGAGCAGTTCTTC. Residues: CASSSTYNEQFF.

The CDR3 is CASTPQGRVNEQYF. CDR3 in DNA: TGTGCCAGCACCCCCCAGGGGAGGGTTAACGAGCAGTACTTC. The genes are TRBV28 and TRBJ2-7; the D gene is possibly TRBD2 (7 bases). V lost 7 bases and J lost 5, with 18 bases in between. Germline V lookup: CDR1 MDHEN, CDR2 SYDVKM. The CDR3 contains 14 residues.

The rearrangement uses TRBV6-1 and TRBJ1-5, with no clear D. This CDR3 is 15 amino acids long. Looked up from germline, CDR1 is MNHNS and CDR2 is SASEGT. Trimming cost V 1 base and J 0 bases, with 7 bases left between them. CDR3 bases: TGTGCCAGCAGTGAAGTTGGCTATAGCAATCAGCCCCAGCATTTT. This sequence encodes CASSEVGYSNQPQHF.

The V call is TRBV6-4, the J call TRBJ2-3; tentative D call: TRBD2 (6 bases). Trimming pared 3 bases from V and 8 bases from J, leaving 12 bases between. CDR1 is MRHNA, CDR2 SNTAGT, per germline. This CDR3 comprises 13 residues. The CDR3 DNA reads TGTGCCAGCAGTGAAGGAGGGTTGGGTACGCAGTATTTT. The encoded protein is CASSEGGLGTQYF.